This record concerns one T cell receptor (beta chain) sequence. The authors carried out high-throughput sequencing of TCR beta. They applied it to CD8+ and CD4+ T cells obtained from blood. The sample is drawn from a study of CD8 T cells in Susac syndrome. RNA was extracted with the RNeasy kit, and a quantity of roughly 0.5 to 1 ug was reverse transcribed using random hexamers. It was immunoSEQ multiplex PCR that amplified TCR beta CDR3 across 54 Vbeta and 13 Jbeta. TCRdb re-called the immunoSEQ multiplex PCR reads with MiXCR, one entry per CDR3 protein. This sample has roughly 200,000 distinct CDR3 sequences, with approximately 96% found just once. The CDR3 loop spans 15 amino acids. V lost 1 base to trimming and J lost 0 bases, with 10 bases between them. The germline V gene has CDR1 DFQATT and CDR2 SNEGSKA (reference sequence).

The sequence was collected from a human donor with multiple sclerosis. The J gene is TRBJ1-5, the V gene TRBV20-1, with a tentative D call TRBD1 (5 bases). The specimen was CD4+ T cells from PBMCs. CDR3 bases: TGCAGTGCTAGAGTAGCAGGGTATAGCAATCAGCCCCAGCATTTT. Protein product: CSARVAGYSNQPQHF.